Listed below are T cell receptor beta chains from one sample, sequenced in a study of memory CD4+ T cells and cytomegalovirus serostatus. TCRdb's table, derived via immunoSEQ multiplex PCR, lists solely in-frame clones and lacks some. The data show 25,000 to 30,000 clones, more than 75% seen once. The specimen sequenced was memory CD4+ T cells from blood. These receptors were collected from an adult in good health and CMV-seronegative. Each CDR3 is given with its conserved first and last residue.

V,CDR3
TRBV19,CASSRTGGAGQPQHF
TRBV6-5,CASGPGRPQFF
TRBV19,CASSPTWENTEAFF
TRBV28,CASSTGGQETQYF
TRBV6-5,CASGSTNEKLFF
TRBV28,CASSTNQGPQETQYF
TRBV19,CASSKYQGTNEKLFF
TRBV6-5,CACRVSLLLGEQYF
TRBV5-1,CASSSSGTGTYGYTF
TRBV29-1,CSARDPRAKNIQYF
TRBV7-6,CASSSSHTDTQYF
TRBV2,CASRGGDRGYGYTF